The sequence of this T cell receptor beta chain was determined in a study of prognosis after radiotherapy for stage I lung cancer. Study-level background: Newly diagnosed primary stage I lung tumors were found in over eleven patients, while oligometastatic NSCLC after surgical resection of the primary tumor was found in a few.

Multiplex PCR, run in two rounds, amplified TCR beta CDR3 from genomic DNA. First-round PCR employed TRBV- and TRBJ-specific primers for each gene. One entry per CDR3 protein results from TCRdb running MiXCR on the multiplex PCR reads. Of around 30,000 distinct CDR3 sequences listed, 32% are singletons. Trimming took off 5 bases at V and 4 bases at J, with 17 bases between the two ends. From germline, CDR1 is GTSNPN and CDR2 SVGIG (reference sequence). The CDR3 is 14 residues long. General study findings and limits: Unique TCR clone counts were lower following stereotactic body radiation therapy (median roughly 9,300 versus 7,200). Differential TRBV and TRBJ gene usage was reported between patients with metastases and patients without them.

This clonotype was recorded many times. Its cognate antigen is unknown. This TCR was sampled from a donor aged 50 or older with non-small cell lung cancer. The chain links TRBV30 to TRBJ2-5, with a possible D match to TRBD1 (7 bases). Sequencing was performed on PBMCs, taken before or after stereotactic body radiation therapy (not recorded which). The CDR3 coding sequence is TGTGCCTGGGTCAATGGGCAGGGGGGAGAGACCCAGTACTTC. Protein: CAWVNGQGGETQYF. The full variable domain, in which reference TRBV30 and TRBJ2-5 provide the parts outside the CDR3, is SQTIHQWPATLVQPVGSPLSLECTVEGTSNPNLYWYRQAAGRGLQLLFYSVGIGQISSEVPQNLSASRPQDRQFILSSKKLLLSDSGFYLCAWVNGQGGETQYFGPGTRLLVL.